The next 27 T cell receptor beta chains were all read from a single sample in a study of early T cells in non-severe SARS-CoV-2 infection. TCRdb independently ran MiXCR on the 5' RACE reads; one entry per CDR3 protein. The data show 30,000 to 45,000 distinct CDR3 sequences, around 5.4% seen once. Here the sequenced sample was whole blood, taken at baseline. Receptors originate from an adult who was a healthcare worker with PCR-confirmed SARS-CoV-2 infection or an uninfected control (not recorded which).

This clonotype occurred a few times. The genes are TRBV5-1 and TRBJ2-5; TRBD1 matches at 8 bases. This CDR3 comprises 14 residues. The germline CDR1 and CDR2 sequences are SGHRS and YFSETQ. After removal of 4 bases from V and 4 bases from J, the junction contained 6 bases not matched to a gene. As DNA, the CDR3 is TGCGCCAGCAGCAGAACAGGGGGGAGAGAGACCCAGTACTTC. Its protein is CASSRTGGRETQYF.

There are many counts of this clonotype. The chain joins TRBV29-1 to TRBJ1-2, with 10 bases lining up with TRBD1. Germline V CDR1 and CDR2: SQVTM, ANQGSEA. With 6 bases clipped from V and 6 bases from J, the junction kept 7 bases outside the gene matches. The CDR3 spans 13 residues. The CDR3: CSVRDRGENGYTF. DNA of the CDR3: TGCAGCGTACGGGACAGGGGAGAGAATGGCTACACCTTC.

Many counts were recorded for this clonotype. This chain connects TRBV5-1 to TRBJ1-1; D perhaps matches TRBD1 (6 bases). V was cut by 1 base and J by 4 bases, with 11 bases left in between. The germline CDR1 and CDR2 sequences are SGHRS and YFSETQ. This CDR3 has 14 residues. The CDR3 DNA sequence: TGCGCCAGCAGCTTGTCAAGGGGGGGCACTGAAGCTTTCTTT. Translation: CASSLSRGGTEAFF.

This clonotype was detected ten times or more. The chain employs TRBV20-1 and TRBJ2-7, with TRBD2 matching 9 bases. V lost 3 bases and J lost 0; bases outside the gene matches: 6. The CDR3 is 15 amino acids. Germline values: CDR1 DFQATT, CDR2 SNEGSKA (reference sequence). CDR3 residues: CSASRGAGGSYEQYF. The CDR3 DNA sequence: TGCAGTGCTAGCCGCGGAGCGGGGGGCTCCTACGAGCAGTACTTC.

At least ten counts were recorded for this clonotype. The chain uses TRBV3-1 and TRBJ2-7; D not certain. V lost 1 base and J lost 2, with 12 bases in between. The CDR3 is made up of 15 amino acids. Germline assignment: CDR1 LGHDT and CDR2 YNNKEL (reference sequence). The CDR3 is CASSQGAIPTYEQYF. The CDR3 bases are TGTGCCAGCAGCCAAGGAGCAATACCCACCTACGAGCAGTACTTC.

This clonotype was seen repeatedly, ten times or more. The V and J genes are TRBV12-2 and TRBJ1-2; the D segment call TRBD1 is taken from the table without a DNA check. TRBV12-2 is shown as a pseudogene. The CDR3 totals 13 residues. The CDR3, as DNA: TGTGCAAGCCTTCCGAGGGGGCCGTATGGCTACACCTTC. Amino acid sequence: CASLPRGPYGYTF.

This clonotype is deemed medium-sized. The chain couples TRBV11-2 to TRBJ2-1; weak D call: TRBD2 (6 bases). The V gene lost 7 bases and the J gene lost 0 bases, with 13 bases spanning the gap. Germline loops: CDR1 SGHAT, CDR2 FQNNGV. The CDR3 contains 15 residues. The CDR3 DNA is TGTGCCAGCACCGGCGGGGCTAGCTCCTACAATGAGCAGTTCTTC. Translating it yields CASTGGASSYNEQFF.

Ten or more counts support this clonotype. The chain couples TRBV5-4 to TRBJ1-1; no definite D call. Germline values: CDR1 SGHNT, CDR2 YYREEE (reference sequence). This CDR3 is 15 amino acids long. Trimming stripped 3 bases from V and 1 base from J, with 13 bases between. CDR3 in amino acids: CASSSNSRANTEAFF. The CDR3 DNA reads TGTGCCAGCAGCTCAAATTCCCGGGCGAACACTGAAGCTTTCTTT.

This clonotype was detected ten times or more. For the CDR3, the DNA is TGTGCCAGCAGCTCCCGGGCCTACTCCTACGAGCAGTACTTC. Translation gives CASSSRAYSYEQYF. The chain carries TRBV7-2 and TRBJ2-7; D is unclear. There are 14 residues in the CDR3. Germline V gives CDR1 SGHTA, CDR2 FQGNSA. V was clipped by 4 bases and J by 0 bases, with 10 bases between them. Complete variable domain (other parts from reference TRBV7-2 and TRBJ2-7): GAGVSQSPSNKVTEKGKDVELRCDPISGHTALYWYRQSLGQGLEFLIYFQGNSAPDKSGLPSDRFSAERTGGSVSTLTIQRTQQEDSAVYLCASSSRAYSYEQYFGPGTRLTVT.

This clonotype has a count of ten or more. The chain recombines TRBV7-2 with TRBJ1-1; TRBD1 might be the D (5 bases). The CDR3 is 13 amino acids. Trimming took off 5 bases at V and 8 bases at J, with 15 bases between the two ends. Per the germline V gene, CDR1 is SGHTA and CDR2 is FQGNSA. CDR3 residues: CASSQGTVGEAFF. In DNA form, the CDR3 reads TGTGCCAGCAGCCAAGGGACGGTCGGAGAAGCTTTCTTT.

This clonotype was picked up many times. The rearrangement uses TRBV20-1 and TRBJ2-1; 7 bases align to TRBD2. The CDR3 runs to 18 residues. CDR1 DFQATT and CDR2 SNEGSKA come from the germline V gene (reference sequence). The J segment lost 3 bases and the V segment lost 0 bases, leaving 14 bases of the junction unmatched. CDR3: CSARDGAVGAGVYNEQFF. The DNA for the CDR3 is TGCAGTGCTAGAGATGGGGCCGTAGGGGCGGGAGTCTACAATGAGCAGTTCTTC.

Many counts were recorded for this clonotype. This rearrangement joins TRBV13 to TRBJ1-5; D not resolved. V was shortened by 3 bases and J by 4 bases, with 7 bases between the two germline ends. The germline V gene has CDR1 PRHDT and CDR2 FYEKMQ (reference sequence). The CDR3 is made up of 13 amino acids. The CDR3 nucleotides read TGTGCCAGCAGCTTTGGGGAGAATCAGCCCCAGCATTTT. Its protein is CASSFGENQPQHF.

This clonotype came up many times. The chain is built from TRBV12-3 or TRBV12-4 and TRBJ2-3, with D hard to call. With 7 bases removed from V and 3 bases from J, the gap between germline ends came to 17 bases. The CDR3 is 15 amino acids. The CDR3 loop is CASTERIFGTDTQYF. DNA of the CDR3: TGTGCCAGCACCGAGAGGATTTTTGGGACAGATACGCAGTATTTT.

This clonotype was seen ten or more times. This sequence joins TRBV5-1 and TRBJ1-3; D gene uncertain. Trimming pared 0 bases from V and 4 bases from J, leaving 5 bases between. CDR3 size: 13 residues. Germline-derived CDR1 and CDR2 are SGHRS and YFSETQ. The DNA of the CDR3 is TGCGCCAGCAGCTTGGGTCGCGGAAACACCATATATTTT. It yields the protein CASSLGRGNTIYF.

The V gene is TRBV6-6, the J gene TRBJ1-5; unclear D gene. Trimming took 2 bases from V and 4 from J, leaving 0 bases between them. CDR3 length: 11 amino acids. CDR1 and CDR2 (germline): MNHNY, SVGAGI (reference sequence). CDR3 nucleotides: TGTGCCAGCAGTTACAATCAGCCCCAGCATTTT. Translating gives CASSYNQPQHF.

V and J are TRBV12-3 or TRBV12-4 and TRBJ1-1; a weak D match, TRBD1 (6 bases). Trimming left V 3 bases short and J 8 bases short, with 22 bases between. The CDR3 has 16 amino acids. The CDR3 loop is CASSFTAIGGHGEAFF. In DNA form, the CDR3 reads TGTGCCAGCAGTTTTACGGCGATCGGGGGACACGGCGAAGCTTTCTTT.

This clonotype appeared a few times. The chain recombines TRBV10-3 with TRBJ1-2; 7 bases map to TRBD1. CDR1 ENHRY and CDR2 SYGVKD come from the germline V gene. CDR3 length equals 14 residues. Losses at the gene ends were 6 bases for V and 5 bases for J; bases not matched to a gene: 9. The CDR3 spells CAISLQGQSYGYTF. CDR3 DNA: TGTGCCATCAGCTTACAGGGGCAGTCTTATGGCTACACCTTC.

This clonotype came up many times. The genes are TRBV5-6 and TRBJ2-1; 10 nucleotides line up with TRBD2. This CDR3 has 16 amino acids. Germline V lookup: CDR1 SGHDT, CDR2 YYEEEE. J gave up 7 bases and V 0 bases, and 7 bases lay outside the gene matches. DNA of the CDR3: TGTGCCAGCAGCTTGGACCCAGCGGGGGGGTGGAATGAGCAGTTCTTC. It is translated as CASSLDPAGGWNEQFF.

This clonotype occurred many times. The chain is built from TRBV25-1 and TRBJ1-1, with 8 bases fitting TRBD1. V was clipped by 10 bases and J by 5 bases; unmatched bases: 12. In germline, CDR1 is MGHDK, CDR2 SYGVNS. CDR3 size: 14 residues. In DNA, the CDR3 is TGTGCCACCGAGACAGGGGAGCAGAAAACTGAAGCTTTCTTT. As protein: CATETGEQKTEAFF.

This clonotype was detected only a few times. The rearrangement joins TRBV7-2 to TRBJ1-2; tentative D call: TRBD1 (6 bases). V lost 8 bases, J lost 2 bases, and 18 bases lay in between. Germline V gene lookup returns CDR1 SGHTA and CDR2 FQGNSA. The length of the CDR3 is 15 residues. The CDR3 region is CASSSQGSSNYGYTF. CDR3 DNA sequence: TGTGCCAGCTCTAGTCAGGGGTCGTCGAACTATGGCTACACCTTC.

This clonotype occurred a few times. V gene TRBV2 combines with J gene TRBJ2-5, with D possibly being TRBD2 (7 bases). The CDR3 covers 14 residues. Trimming stripped 6 bases from V and 7 bases from J, with 18 bases between. Germline CDR1 SNHLY, CDR2 FYNNEI. The CDR3 nucleotides are TGTGCCAGCAGGGAAAGACCACGGGGGGCGACCCAGTACTTC. Protein: CASRERPRGATQYF.

This clonotype was detected ten times or more. This chain uses TRBV5-1 with TRBJ2-3, with 7 bases aligning to TRBD1. The CDR3 has 13 residues. Germline V gene sequence: CDR1 SGHRS, CDR2 YFSETQ. V shed 8 bases and J 5 bases; nucleotides not matched to a gene: 8. The CDR3 sequence: CASQTGRRDTQYF. Here the CDR3 DNA reads TGCGCCAGTCAGACAGGGAGAAGAGATACGCAGTATTTT.

This clonotype was counted at least ten times. The chain recombines TRBV7-2 with TRBJ2-2; D assignment may be TRBD1 or TRBD2 (5 bases each). This CDR3 contains 14 residues. In germline, CDR1 is SGHTA, CDR2 FQGNSA. V lost 3 bases and J lost 7, with 12 bases in between. DNA of the CDR3: TGTGCCAGCAGCTTGGGGCTAGCTGTCGGGGAGCTGTTTTTT. It is translated as CASSLGLAVGELFF. Full variable domain (missing parts from reference TRBV7-2 and TRBJ2-2): GAGVSQSPSNKVTEKGKDVELRCDPISGHTALYWYRQSLGQGLEFLIYFQGNSAPDKSGLPSDRFSAERTGGSVSTLTIQRTQQEDSAVYLCASSLGLAVGELFFGEGSRLTVL.

This clonotype was seen ten or more times. The gene calls are TRBV20-1 and TRBJ2-5; D is undetermined. Per the germline V gene, CDR1 is DFQATT and CDR2 is SNEGSKA (reference sequence). This CDR3 region has 10 residues. Trimming stripped 5 bases from V and 0 bases from J, with 1 base between. The CDR3 DNA is TGCAGTGCTTACCAAGAGACCCAGTACTTC. This translates into CSAYQETQYF.

This clonotype was found many times. The chain links TRBV5-1 to TRBJ1-1; no definite D call. Germline CDR1 and CDR2: SGHRS and YFSETQ. V lost 4 bases to trimming and J lost 5 bases, with 12 bases between them. The CDR3 contains 13 residues. CDR3 in DNA: TGCGCCAGCAGCCTGGTGGGTGATACTGAAGCTTTCTTT. Protein product: CASSLVGDTEAFF.

Comment on this clonotype: This may arise from a read error, as a much more abundant clone is one base away. The rearrangement links TRBV5-1 to TRBJ2-1; the match to TRBD2 covers 11 bases. Per germline, CDR1 SGHRS and CDR2 YFSETQ. CDR3 length: 14 amino acids. Germline trimming cut 9 bases from V and 4 bases from J; bases unmatched to any gene: 6. In DNA form, the CDR3 reads TGCGCCAACAAACTAGCGGGGGAATACAATGAGCAGTTCTTC. Protein: CANKLAGEYNEQFF. Drawing the rest from reference TRBV5-1 and TRBJ2-1, the complete variable domain is KAGVTQTPRYLIKTRGQQVTLSCSPISGHRSVSWYQQTPGQGLQFLFEYFSETQRNKGNFPGRFSGRQFSNSRSEMNVSTLELGDSALYLCANKLAGEYNEQFFGPGTRLTVL.

This clonotype was recorded at least ten times. The gene calls are TRBV11-3 and TRBJ2-1; D may be TRBD2 (6 bases). The CDR3 loop spans 15 amino acids. Germline CDR1 reads SGHNT; CDR2 reads YENEEA. Trimming left V 1 base short and J 3 bases short, with 10 bases between. CDR3 region: CASSLGGGNYNEQFF. The CDR3 region has the DNA TGTGCCAGCAGCTTAGGTGGCGGGAACTACAATGAGCAGTTCTTC.